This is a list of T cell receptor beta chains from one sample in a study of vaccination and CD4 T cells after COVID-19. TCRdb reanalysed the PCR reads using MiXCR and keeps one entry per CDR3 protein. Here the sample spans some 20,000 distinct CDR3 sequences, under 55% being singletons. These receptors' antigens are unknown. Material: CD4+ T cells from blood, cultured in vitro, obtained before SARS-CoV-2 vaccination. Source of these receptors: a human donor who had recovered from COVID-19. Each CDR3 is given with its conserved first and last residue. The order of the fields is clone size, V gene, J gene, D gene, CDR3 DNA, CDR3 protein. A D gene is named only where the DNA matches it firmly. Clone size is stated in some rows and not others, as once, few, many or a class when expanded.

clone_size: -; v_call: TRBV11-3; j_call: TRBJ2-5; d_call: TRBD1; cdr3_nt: TGTGCCAGCAGTCTTCCGGGACAGAGACAAGAGACCCAGTACTTC; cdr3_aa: CASSLPGQRQETQYF
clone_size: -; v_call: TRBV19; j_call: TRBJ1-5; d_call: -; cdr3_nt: TGTGCCAGTAGTAGACAGTGGAATCAGCCCCAGCATTTT; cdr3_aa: CASSRQWNQPQHF
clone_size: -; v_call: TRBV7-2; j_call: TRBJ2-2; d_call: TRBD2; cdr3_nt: TGTGCCAGCAGCTTAGCCGGGGGAGGGCCCGGGGAGCTGTTTTTT; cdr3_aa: CASSLAGGGPGELFF
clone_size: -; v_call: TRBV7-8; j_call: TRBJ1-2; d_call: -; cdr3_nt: TGTGCCAGCAGCTTAGCAGGGGTCGGAAATGGCTACACCTTC; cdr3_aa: CASSLAGVGNGYTF
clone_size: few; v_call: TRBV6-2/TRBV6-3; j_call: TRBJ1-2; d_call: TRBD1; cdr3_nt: TGTGCCAGCAGTCCACAGGGGATCGGCTATGGCTACACCTTC; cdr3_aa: CASSPQGIGYGYTF
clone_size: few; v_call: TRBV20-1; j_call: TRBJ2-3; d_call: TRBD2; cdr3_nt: TGCAGTGCTAGAGGTCGGGCGGGAGTCACAGATACGCAGTATTTT; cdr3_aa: CSARGRAGVTDTQYF
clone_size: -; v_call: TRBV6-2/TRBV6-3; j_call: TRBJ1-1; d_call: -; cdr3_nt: TGTGCCAGCAGTTACTCGTCCACTATGAACACTGAAGCTTTCTTT; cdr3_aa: CASSYSSTMNTEAFF
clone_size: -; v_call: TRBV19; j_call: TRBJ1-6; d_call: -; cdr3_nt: TGTGCCAGTAGTAAGGGCCCGGGGCCCCTCCACTTT; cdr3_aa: CASSKGPGPLHF
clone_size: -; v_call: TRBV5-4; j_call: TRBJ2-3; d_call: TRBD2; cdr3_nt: TGTGCCAGCAGCTTGAGCGGGGGGGCCACAGATACGCAGTATTTT; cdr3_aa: CASSLSGGATDTQYF
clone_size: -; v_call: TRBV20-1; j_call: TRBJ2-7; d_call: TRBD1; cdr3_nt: TGCAGTGCTGGGGGAACAGGGGGCGACTACGAGCAGTACTTC; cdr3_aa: CSAGGTGGDYEQYF
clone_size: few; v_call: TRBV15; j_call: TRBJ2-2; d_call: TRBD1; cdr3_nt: TGTGCCACCAGTTGGGGACAGGGGGATAACACCGGGGAGCTGTTTTTT; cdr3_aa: CATSWGQGDNTGELFF
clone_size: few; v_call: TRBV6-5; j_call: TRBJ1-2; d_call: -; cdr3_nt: TGTGCCAGCAGTTACTCGCAGGGGAGCTATGGCTACACCTTC; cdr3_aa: CASSYSQGSYGYTF
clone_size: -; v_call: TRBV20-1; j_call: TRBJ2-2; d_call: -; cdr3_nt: TGCAGTGCCCGGACCCGACTCGGGACCGGGGAGCTGTTTTTT; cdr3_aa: CSARTRLGTGELFF
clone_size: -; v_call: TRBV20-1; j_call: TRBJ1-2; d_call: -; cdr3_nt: TGCAGTGCTATGGGGGGGAACTATGGCTACACCTTC; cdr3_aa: CSAMGGNYGYTF
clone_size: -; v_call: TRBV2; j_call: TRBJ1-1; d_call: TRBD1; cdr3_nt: TGTGCCAGCAGTTTACAGGGGGCTGGGGACAACACTGAAGCTTTCTTT; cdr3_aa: CASSLQGAGDNTEAFF
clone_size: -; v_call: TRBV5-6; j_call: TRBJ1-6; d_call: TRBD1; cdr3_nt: TGTGCCAGCAGCGCAGGGACGGGACAGGGCAATTCACCCCTCCACTTT; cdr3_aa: CASSAGTGQGNSPLHF
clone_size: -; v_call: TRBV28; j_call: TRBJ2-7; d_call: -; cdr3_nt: TGTGCCAGCAGTTTGCATGGTCTGCGCGAGCAGTACTTC; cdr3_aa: CASSLHGLREQYF
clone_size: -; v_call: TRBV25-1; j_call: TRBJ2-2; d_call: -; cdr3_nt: TGTGCCAGCAGTGAGCTAGACACCCACACCGGGGAGCTGTTTTTT; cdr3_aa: CASSELDTHTGELFF
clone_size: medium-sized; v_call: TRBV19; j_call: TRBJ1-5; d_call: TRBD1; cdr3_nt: TGTGCCAGTAGTCAGACAGGGGGGTGGTATCAGCCCCAGCATTTT; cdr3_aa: CASSQTGGWYQPQHF
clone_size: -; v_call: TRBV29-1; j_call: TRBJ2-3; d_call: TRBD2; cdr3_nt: TGCAGCGAGACTAGCCTAGTCACAGATACGCAGTATTTT; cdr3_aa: CSETSLVTDTQYF
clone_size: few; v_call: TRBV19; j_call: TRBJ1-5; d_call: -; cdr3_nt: TGTGCCAGTAGTCTACTATACAGGGGCAATCAGCCCCAGCATTTT; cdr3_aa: CASSLLYRGNQPQHF
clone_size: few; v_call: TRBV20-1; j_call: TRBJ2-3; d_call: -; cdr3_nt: TGCAGTACTTACCTTAGCACAGATACGCAGTATTTT; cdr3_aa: CSTYLSTDTQYF
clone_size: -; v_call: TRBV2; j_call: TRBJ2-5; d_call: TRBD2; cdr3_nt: TGTGCCAGCAGGATGGCGGGGGGCGGACAAGAGACCCAGTACTTC; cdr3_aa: CASRMAGGGQETQYF
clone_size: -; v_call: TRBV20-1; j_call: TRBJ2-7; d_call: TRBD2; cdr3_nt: TGCAGTGCAGAGCACCTAGCGGGAGGTTTAAATGAGCAGTACTTC; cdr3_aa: CSAEHLAGGLNEQYF
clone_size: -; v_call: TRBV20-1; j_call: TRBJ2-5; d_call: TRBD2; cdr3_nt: TGCAGTGCTAGTTGGCTAGCGGGGAAAGCAGAGACCCAGTACTTC; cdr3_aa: CSASWLAGKAETQYF
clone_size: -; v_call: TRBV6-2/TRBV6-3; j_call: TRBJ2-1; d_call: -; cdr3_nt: TGTGCCAGCAGTTACCCAAACAATGAGCAGTTCTTC; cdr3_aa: CASSYPNNEQFF
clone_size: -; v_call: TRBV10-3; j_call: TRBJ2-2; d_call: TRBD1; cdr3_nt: TGTGCCATCAGTGAGACAGGGGGCCATACCGGGGAGCTGTTTTTT; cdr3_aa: CAISETGGHTGELFF
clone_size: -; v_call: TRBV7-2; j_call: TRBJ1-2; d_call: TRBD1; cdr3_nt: TGTGCCAGCAGCTTTGGTGGAGGGGGCAGCTACACCTTC; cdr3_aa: CASSFGGGGSYTF
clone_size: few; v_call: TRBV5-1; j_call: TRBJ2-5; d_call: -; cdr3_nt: TGCGCCAGCAGCATAAAAAGCGGGTCGACTCAAGAGACCCAGTACTTC; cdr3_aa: CASSIKSGSTQETQYF
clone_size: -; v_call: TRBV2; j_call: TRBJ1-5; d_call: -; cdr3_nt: TGTGCCAGCAGTGAACTTTCGAAGGATCAGCCCCAGCATTTT; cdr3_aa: CASSELSKDQPQHF
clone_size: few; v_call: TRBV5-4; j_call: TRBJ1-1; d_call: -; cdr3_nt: TGTGCCAGCAGCTCCCCGGGGGGGAACACTGAAGCTTTCTTT; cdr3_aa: CASSSPGGNTEAFF
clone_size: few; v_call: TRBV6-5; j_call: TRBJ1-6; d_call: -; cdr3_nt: TGTGCCAGCAGTTACGGGCAGCATAATTCACCCCTCCACTTT; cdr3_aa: CASSYGQHNSPLHF
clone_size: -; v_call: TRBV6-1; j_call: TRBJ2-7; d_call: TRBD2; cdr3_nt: TGTGCCAGCAGTGTCCGACTAGCGGGAGGGCAACGGGAGCAGTACTTC; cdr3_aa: CASSVRLAGGQREQYF
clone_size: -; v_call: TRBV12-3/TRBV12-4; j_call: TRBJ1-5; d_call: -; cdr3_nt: TGTGCCAGCAGTTTAAGAGGTTCTGGCAATCAGCCCCAGCATTTT; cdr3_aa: CASSLRGSGNQPQHF
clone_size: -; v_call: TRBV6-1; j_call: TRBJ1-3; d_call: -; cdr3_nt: TGTGCCAGCAGTGATCCCAGGTCCCGCTCTGGAAACACCATATATTTT; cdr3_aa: CASSDPRSRSGNTIYF
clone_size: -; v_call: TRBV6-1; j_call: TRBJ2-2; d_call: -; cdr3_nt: TGTGCCAGCAGAACGATCCAGGGACGGACCGGGGAGCTGTTTTTT; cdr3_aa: CASRTIQGRTGELFF
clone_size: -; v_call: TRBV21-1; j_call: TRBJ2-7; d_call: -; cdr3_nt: TGTGCCAGCAGCCGAAGGGACCAGGGGCTACTTATTTACGAGCAGTACTTC; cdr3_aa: CASSRRDQGLLIYEQYF
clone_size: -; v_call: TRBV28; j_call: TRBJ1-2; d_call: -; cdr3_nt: TGTGCCAGCAGTTTAGAGTGGGGTGTATATGGAGGCTACACCTTC; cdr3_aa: CASSLEWGVYGGYTF
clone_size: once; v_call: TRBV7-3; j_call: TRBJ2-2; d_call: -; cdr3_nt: TGTGCCAGCAGCCAAACTAGCTCCGGTAGCGGGGAGCTGTTTTTT; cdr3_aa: CASSQTSSGSGELFF
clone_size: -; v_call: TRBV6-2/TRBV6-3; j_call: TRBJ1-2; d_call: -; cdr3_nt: TGTGCCAGCAGTGTCGGACATAACTATGGCTACACCTTC; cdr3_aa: CASSVGHNYGYTF
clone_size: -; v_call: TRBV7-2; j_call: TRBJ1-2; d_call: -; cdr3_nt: TGTGCCAGCAGTCACGGGACCCGCTATGGCTACACCTTC; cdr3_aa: CASSHGTRYGYTF
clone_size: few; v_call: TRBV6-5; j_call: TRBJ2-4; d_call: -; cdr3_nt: TGTGCCAGCAGTTACTCGGGACAATATATACAGTACTTC; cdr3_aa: CASSYSGQYIQYF
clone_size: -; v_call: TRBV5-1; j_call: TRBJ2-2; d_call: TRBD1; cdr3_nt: TGCGCCAGCAGCTCCCAAACAGGGGGACCGAGCCACACCGGGGAGCTGTTTTTT; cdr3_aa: CASSSQTGGPSHTGELFF
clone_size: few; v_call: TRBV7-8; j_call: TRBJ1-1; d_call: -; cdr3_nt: TGTGCCAGCAGCCCATTGACGGTGAACACTGAAGCTTTCTTT; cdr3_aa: CASSPLTVNTEAFF
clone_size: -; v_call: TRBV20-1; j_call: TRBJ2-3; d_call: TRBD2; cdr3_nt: TGCAGTGCTAGGACTAGCGGGGGGATAGATACGCAGTATTTT; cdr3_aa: CSARTSGGIDTQYF